A single sample is the source of the 9 T cell receptor beta chains below, sequenced in a study of cytomegalovirus exposure and HLA in healthy donors. PCR involved 60 Vbeta and 13 Jbeta primers. Libraries were prepared by immunoSEQ multiplex PCR; TCRdb keeps only in-frame clonotypes and omits some of them. The table lists about 140,000 clones, about four fifths of them singletons. Sequenced sample: PBMCs. These receptors originate from a woman aged 35 to 49 in good health and CMV-seropositive.

The chain couples TRBV19 to TRBJ2-3, with a tentative D call TRBD2 (5 bases). Germline V gene sequence: CDR1 LNHDA, CDR2 SQIVND (reference sequence). The V end was cut by 5 bases, the J end by 5 bases, with 11 bases between. The CDR3 has 13 residues. CDR3 nucleotides: TGTGCCAGTAGTGGAGCGGCCTTAGATACGCAGTATTTT. Residues: CASSGAALDTQYF.

The chain uses TRBV11-2 and TRBJ2-7; no definite D call. The CDR3 totals 12 residues. Germline assignment: CDR1 SGHAT and CDR2 FQNNGV. Trimming pared 4 bases from V and 4 bases from J, leaving 8 bases between. The CDR3 DNA is TGTGCCAGCAGCTCTCAGATGTACGAGCAGTACTTC. Protein sequence: CASSSQMYEQYF.

The gene calls are TRBV11-2 and TRBJ2-7, with TRBD1 matching 8 bases. The CDR3 sequence is 15 residues long. The germline V gene encodes CDR1 SGHAT and CDR2 FQNNGV. V lost 5 bases and J lost 4; bases outside the gene matches: 10. The CDR3 protein is CASSTYRGEGYEQYF. The CDR3 DNA sequence: TGTGCCAGCAGCACGTACAGGGGGGAAGGATACGAGCAGTACTTC. The full variable domain, completed using reference TRBV11-2 and TRBJ2-7, is EAGVAQSPRYKIIEKRQSVAFWCNPISGHATLYWYQQILGQGPKLLIQFQNNGVVDDSQLPKDRFSAERLKGVDSTLKIQPAKLEDSAVYLCASSTYRGEGYEQYFGPGTRLTVT.

Comment on this clone: One end of the junction fails to match germline, which may point to a read error. The chain links TRBV5-6 to TRBJ1-5; 7 bases agree with TRBD1. CDR3 length: 14 amino acids. Germline V gene lookup returns CDR1 SGHDT and CDR2 YYEEEE. The CDR3 DNA reads as TGTGCCAGCAGTTTGGGACAGCATAATCAGCCCCAGCATTTT. It specifies CASSLGQHNQPQHF.

Notes on this clone: The junction and the germline gene differ at one end; a read error may be behind it. This chain uses TRBV5-4 with TRBJ1-2; D may be TRBD1 (5 bases). Germline-derived CDR1 and CDR2 are SGHNT and YYREEE (reference sequence). The CDR3 runs 14 residues. This CDR3 reads CAGSLGGGDYGYTF. CDR3 nucleotides: TGTGCCGGCAGCTTGGGGGGGGGTGACTATGGCTACACCTTC.

The CDR3 reads CASSRSASGGSYEQYF. Written as DNA, the CDR3 is TGTGCCAGCAGCCGAAGCGCTAGCGGGGGGTCTTACGAGCAGTACTTC. The genes are TRBV4-2 and TRBJ2-7, with 11 bases that match TRBD2. V lost 4 bases to trimming and J lost 4 bases; unmatched junction nucleotides: 9. The CDR3 contains 16 residues. The germline CDR1 and CDR2 sequences are LGHNA and YNFKEQ.

This chain uses TRBV7-2 with TRBJ1-1, with 9 bases lining up with TRBD1. This CDR3 has 14 residues. The V segment lost 4 bases and the J segment 3 bases; nucleotides outside the gene matches: 3. Germline loops: CDR1 SGHTA, CDR2 FQGNSA. The CDR3 DNA sequence: TGTGCCAGCAGCTCCGACAGGGGGGACACTGAAGCTTTCTTT. It encodes CASSSDRGDTEAFF.

This clone was observed a single time. The chain has TRBV18 and TRBJ2-3, with TRBD2 matching 8 bases. The CDR3 runs to 16 residues. Germline V gene sequence: CDR1 KGHSH, CDR2 LQKENI. V lost 3 bases, J lost 6 bases, and 11 bases stayed unmatched. CDR3 sequence (DNA): TGTGCCAGCTCACCGCTGAGTGGACTAGCAACCGATACGCAGTATTTT. It codes for CASSPLSGLATDTQYF.

This clone was seen just once. V is TRBV7-9 and J is TRBJ2-7; 13 nucleotides line up with TRBD2. Germline CDR1 SEHNR, CDR2 FQNEAQ (reference sequence). The ends lost 5 bases at V and 3 bases at J; junction bases unmatched: 4. This CDR3 has 15 amino acids. CDR3 DNA sequence: TGTGCCAGCAGCACGTGGACTAGCGGGGGCTACGAGCAGTACTTC. Translating it yields CASSTWTSGGYEQYF.